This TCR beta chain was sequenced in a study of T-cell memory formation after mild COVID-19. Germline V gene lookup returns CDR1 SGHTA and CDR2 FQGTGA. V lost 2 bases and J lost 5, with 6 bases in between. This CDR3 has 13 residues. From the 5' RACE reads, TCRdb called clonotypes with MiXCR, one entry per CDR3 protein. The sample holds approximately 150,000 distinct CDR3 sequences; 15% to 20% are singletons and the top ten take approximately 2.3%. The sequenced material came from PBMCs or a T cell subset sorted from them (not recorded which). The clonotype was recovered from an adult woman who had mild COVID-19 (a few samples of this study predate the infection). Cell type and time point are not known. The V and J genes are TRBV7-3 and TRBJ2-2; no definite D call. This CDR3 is CASSLYATGELFF. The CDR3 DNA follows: TGTGCCAGCAGCTTATACGCTACCGGGGAGCTGTTTTTT.